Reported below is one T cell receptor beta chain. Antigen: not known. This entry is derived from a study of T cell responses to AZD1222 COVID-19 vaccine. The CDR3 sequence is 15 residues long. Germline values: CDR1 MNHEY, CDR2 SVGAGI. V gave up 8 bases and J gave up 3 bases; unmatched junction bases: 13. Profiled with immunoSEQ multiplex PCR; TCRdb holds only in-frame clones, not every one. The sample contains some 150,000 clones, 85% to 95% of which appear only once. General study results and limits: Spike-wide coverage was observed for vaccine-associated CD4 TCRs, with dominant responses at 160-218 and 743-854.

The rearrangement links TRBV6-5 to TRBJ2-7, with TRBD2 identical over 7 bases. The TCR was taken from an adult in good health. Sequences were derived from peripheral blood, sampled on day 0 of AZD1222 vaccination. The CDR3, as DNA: TGTGCCAGCGCGCTCGGGGGAGGGGTTCGCTACGAGCAGTACTTC. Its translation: CASALGGGVRYEQYF.